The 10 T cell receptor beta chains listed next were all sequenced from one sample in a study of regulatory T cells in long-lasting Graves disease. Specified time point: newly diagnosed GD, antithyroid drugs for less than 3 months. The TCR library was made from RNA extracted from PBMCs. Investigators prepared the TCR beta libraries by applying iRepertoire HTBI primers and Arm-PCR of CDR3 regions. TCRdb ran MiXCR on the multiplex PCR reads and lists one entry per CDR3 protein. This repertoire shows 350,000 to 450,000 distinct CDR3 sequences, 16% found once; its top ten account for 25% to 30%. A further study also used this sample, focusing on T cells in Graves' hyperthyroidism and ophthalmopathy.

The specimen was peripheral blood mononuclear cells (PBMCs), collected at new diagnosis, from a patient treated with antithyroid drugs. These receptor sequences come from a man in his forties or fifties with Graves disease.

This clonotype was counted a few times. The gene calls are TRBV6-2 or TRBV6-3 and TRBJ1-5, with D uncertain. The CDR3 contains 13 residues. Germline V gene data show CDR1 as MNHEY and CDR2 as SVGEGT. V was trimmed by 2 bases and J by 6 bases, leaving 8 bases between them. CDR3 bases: TGTGCCAGCAGTTACGATCGGATTCAGCCCCAGCATTTT. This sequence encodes CASSYDRIQPQHF.

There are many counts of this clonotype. CDR3 loop: CASSFASGGLDQYF. DNA for the CDR3: TGTGCCAGCAGCTTTGCTAGCGGGGGGCTCGACCAGTATTTT. The chain employs TRBV11-3 and TRBJ2-3; 11 nucleotides line up with TRBD2. This CDR3 spans 14 amino acids. Germline CDR1 SGHNT, CDR2 YENEEA. V lost 3 bases, J lost 12 bases, and 8 bases stayed unmatched. The variable domain in full, completed from reference TRBV11-3 and TRBJ2-3, reads EAGVVQSPRYKIIEKKQPVAFWCNPISGHNTLYWYLQNLGQGPELLIRYENEEAVDDSQLPKDRFSAERLKGVDSTLKIQPAELGDSAVYLCASSFASGGLDQYFGPGTRLTVL.

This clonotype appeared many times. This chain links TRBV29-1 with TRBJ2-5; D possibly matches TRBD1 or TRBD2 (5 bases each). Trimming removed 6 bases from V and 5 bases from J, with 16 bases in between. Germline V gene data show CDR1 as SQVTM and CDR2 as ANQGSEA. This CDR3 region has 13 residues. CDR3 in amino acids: CSVQRGPTETQYF. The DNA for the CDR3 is TGCAGCGTCCAACGGGGCCCGACGGAGACCCAGTACTTC.

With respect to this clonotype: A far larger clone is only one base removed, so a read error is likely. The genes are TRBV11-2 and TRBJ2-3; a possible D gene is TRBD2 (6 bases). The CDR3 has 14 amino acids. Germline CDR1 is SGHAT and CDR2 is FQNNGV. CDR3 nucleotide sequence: TGTGCCAGCAGCCCACAGCGGGTCACAGGTACGCAGTATTTT. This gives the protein CASSPQRVTGTQYF.

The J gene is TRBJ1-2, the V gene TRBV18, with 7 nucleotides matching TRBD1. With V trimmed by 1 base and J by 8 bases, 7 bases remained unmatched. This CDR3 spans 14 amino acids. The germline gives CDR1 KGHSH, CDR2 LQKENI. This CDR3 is CASSPLDRAAGYTF. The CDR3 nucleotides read TGTGCCAGCTCACCACTAGACAGGGCTGCCGGCTACACCTTC. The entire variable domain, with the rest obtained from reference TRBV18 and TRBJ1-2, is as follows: NAGVMQNPRHLVRRRGQEARLRCSPMKGHSHVYWYRQLPEEGLKFMVYLQKENIIDESGMPKERFSAEFPKEGPSILRIQQVVRGDSAAYFCASSPLDRAAGYTFGSGTRLTVV.

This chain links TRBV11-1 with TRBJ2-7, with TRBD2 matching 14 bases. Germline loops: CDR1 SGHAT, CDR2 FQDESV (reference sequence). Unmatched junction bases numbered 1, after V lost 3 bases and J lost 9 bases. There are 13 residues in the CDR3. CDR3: CASSFGLAGGQYF. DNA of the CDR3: TGTGCCAGCAGCTTCGGACTAGCGGGGGGGCAGTACTTC.

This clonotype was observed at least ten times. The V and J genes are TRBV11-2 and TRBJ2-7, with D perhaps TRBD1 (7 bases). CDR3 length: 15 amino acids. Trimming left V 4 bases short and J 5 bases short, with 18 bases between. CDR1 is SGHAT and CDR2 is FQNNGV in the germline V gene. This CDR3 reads CASSSTRQGGNEQYF. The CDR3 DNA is TGTGCCAGCAGCTCAACCCGACAGGGAGGTAACGAGCAGTACTTC.

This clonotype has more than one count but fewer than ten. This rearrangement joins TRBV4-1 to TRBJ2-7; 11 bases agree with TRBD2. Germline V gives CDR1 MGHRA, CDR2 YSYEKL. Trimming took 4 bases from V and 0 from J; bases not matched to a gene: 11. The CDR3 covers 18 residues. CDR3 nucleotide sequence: TGCGCCAGCAGCCGTGCCTTGACTAGCGGGGACAGCTCCTACGAGCAGTACTTC. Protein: CASSRALTSGDSSYEQYF.

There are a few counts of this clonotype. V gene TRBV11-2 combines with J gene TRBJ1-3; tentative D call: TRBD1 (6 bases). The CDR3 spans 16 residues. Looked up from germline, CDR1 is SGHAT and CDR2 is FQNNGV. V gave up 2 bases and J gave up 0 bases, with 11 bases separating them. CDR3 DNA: TGTGCCAGCAGCTTAACCGGGGGCTTCTCTGGAAACACCATATATTTT. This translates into CASSLTGGFSGNTIYF. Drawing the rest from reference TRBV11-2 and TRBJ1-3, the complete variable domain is EAGVAQSPRYKIIEKRQSVAFWCNPISGHATLYWYQQILGQGPKLLIQFQNNGVVDDSQLPKDRFSAERLKGVDSTLKIQPAKLEDSAVYLCASSLTGGFSGNTIYFGEGSWLTVV.

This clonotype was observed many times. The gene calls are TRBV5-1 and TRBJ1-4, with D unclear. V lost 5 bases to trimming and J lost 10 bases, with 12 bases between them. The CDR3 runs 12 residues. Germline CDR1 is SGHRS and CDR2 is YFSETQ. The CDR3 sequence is CASRPVDGKLFF. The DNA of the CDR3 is TGCGCCAGCAGACCTGTCGATGGAAAACTGTTTTTT.